Presented here are 21 T cell receptor beta chains from one specimen sequenced in a study of vaccination effects on CD4 cells after COVID-19. Before sequencing took place, the ViraFEST assay used viral peptide pools to expand antigen-specific CD4+ T cells. Upon completion of around ten days in culture, CD4+ T cells were isolated. Vaccinated recipients, who were negative for nucleocapsid antibodies, had no history of SARS-CoV-2 infection. TCRdb's copy holds only in-frame clones and misses some; the assay was immunoSEQ multiplex PCR. The table shows tens of thousands of clones, with approximately 75% occurring only once. The antigens these receptors bind are not known. Sample: CD4+ T cells from PBMCs cultured with HCoV-NL63 spike peptides, taken before COVID-19 vaccination. All receptors come from a human donor who received a COVID-19 vaccine.

The rearrangement links TRBV7-9 to TRBJ1-1; D is unclear. Germline V CDR1 and CDR2: SEHNR, FQNEAQ (reference sequence). This CDR3 has 14 amino acids. Trimming removed 5 bases at V and 2 bases at J, with 12 bases between. The CDR3 DNA sequence: TGTGCCAGCAGCACTTCTTTGGGTAACACTGAAGCTTTCTTT. As protein: CASSTSLGNTEAFF. The whole variable domain, remainder taken from reference TRBV7-9 and TRBJ1-1, is DTGVSQNPRHKITKRGQNVTFRCDPISEHNRLYWYRQTLGQGPEFLTYFQNEAQLEKSRLLSDRFSAERPKGSFSTLEIQRTEQGDSAMYLCASSTSLGNTEAFFGQGTRLTVV.

The gene calls are TRBV2 and TRBJ2-5; 10 bases line up with TRBD1. The CDR3 has 17 amino acids. Per the germline V gene, CDR1 is SNHLY and CDR2 is FYNNEI. Trimming took 6 bases from V and 5 from J; bases not matched to a gene: 15. The CDR3 spells CASRAGQGVPGGETQYF. In nucleotides, the CDR3 is TGTGCCAGCAGGGCAGGACAGGGGGTGCCAGGGGGGGAGACCCAGTACTTC.

J is TRBJ1-5 and V is TRBV4-3, with D uncertain. There are 13 residues in the CDR3. Trimming shortened V by 0 bases and J by 6 bases, and 6 bases separated the two germline ends. Germline V gene lookup returns CDR1 LGHNA and CDR2 YSLEER. The CDR3 DNA reads as TGCGCCAGCAGCCAAGATAAGGGTCAGCCCCAGCATTTT. It specifies CASSQDKGQPQHF.

Regarding this clone: A read error may produce the germline difference seen at one junction end. V gene TRBV5-1 combines with J gene TRBJ2-1; unclear D gene. CDR3 length equals 11 residues. From germline, CDR1 is SGHRS and CDR2 YFSETQ. CDR3 sequence reads: CASSLVPPRLF. In DNA, the CDR3 is TGCGCCAGCAGCTTGGTACCCCCCCGGCTCTTC. Complete variable domain (other parts from reference TRBV5-1 and TRBJ2-1): KAGVTQTPRYLIKTRGQQVTLSCSPISGHRSVSWYQQTPGQGLQFLFEYFSETQRNKGNFPGRFSGRQFSNSRSEMNVSTLELGDSALYLCASSLVPPRLFGPGTRLTVL.

This chain connects TRBV9 to TRBJ2-1; D might be TRBD2 (6 bases). The ends were cut back, 0 bases at V and 7 bases at J, with 11 bases in the middle. Germline V gives CDR1 SGDLS, CDR2 YYNGEE. The CDR3 is 14 residues long. CDR3 in amino acids: CASSVVAGRNEQFF. The DNA of the CDR3 is TGTGCCAGCAGCGTAGTCGCAGGGAGGAATGAGCAGTTCTTC.

The gene calls are TRBV3-1 (or the pseudogene TRBV3-2) and TRBJ1-2; D is unresolved. Germline values: CDR1 LGHDT, CDR2 YNNKEL (reference sequence). Trimming took 3 bases from V and 3 from J, leaving 5 bases between them. The CDR3 consists of 12 residues. The CDR3 DNA reads TGTGCCAGCAGCCACGACTACTATGGCTACACCTTC. Translation: CASSHDYYGYTF.

This clone came up a few times. J is TRBJ1-2 and V is TRBV19; tentatively, D is TRBD1 (5 bases). From germline, CDR1 is LNHDA and CDR2 SQIVND (reference sequence). The CDR3 has 13 amino acids. The ends were cut back, 10 bases at V and 2 bases at J, with 14 bases in the middle. CDR3: CATSRTINYGYTF. The CDR3 DNA follows: TGTGCCACCAGTAGGACAATCAACTATGGCTACACCTTC.

This clone occurred once. For the CDR3, the DNA is TGTGCCACCAGTGATGCGGGACATGCGACCAATGAGCAGTTCTTC. It is translated as CATSDAGHATNEQFF. The chain couples TRBV24-1 to TRBJ2-1; either TRBD1 or TRBD2 may supply D (6 bases each). Trimming removed 3 bases from V and 6 bases from J, with 14 bases in between. The CDR3 is made up of 15 amino acids. Per germline, CDR1 KGHDR and CDR2 SFDVKD.

This clone has only a few counts. This rearrangement joins TRBV24-1 to TRBJ1-1; TRBD1 agrees at 9 bases. The germline CDR1 and CDR2 sequences are KGHDR and SFDVKD. This CDR3 contains 15 residues. J lost 5 bases, V lost 3 bases, and 6 bases had no gene match. CDR3 amino acids: CATSDARTGETEAFF. The CDR3 DNA follows: TGTGCCACCAGTGATGCAAGGACAGGGGAAACTGAAGCTTTCTTT.

This rearrangement joins TRBV10-3 to TRBJ2-3; no definite D call. The germline V gene encodes CDR1 ENHRY and CDR2 SYGVKD. The V end lost 4 bases, the J end lost 2 bases, and 10 bases lay between the germline ends. CDR3 length: 14 amino acids. The CDR3 DNA sequence: TGTGCCATCAGTGGAAGCCTAAACACAGATACGCAGTATTTT. Translating it yields CAISGSLNTDTQYF.

The chain carries TRBV28 and TRBJ1-5; unclear D gene. The CDR3 sequence is 15 residues long. The V end lost 7 bases, the J end lost 5 bases, and 18 bases lay between the germline ends. Germline V gives CDR1 MDHEN, CDR2 SYDVKM. The CDR3 coding sequence is TGTGCCAGCACCCCCCTGGACGTAAACTATCAGCCCCAGCATTTT. This translates into CASTPLDVNYQPQHF.

The chain recombines TRBV4-1 with TRBJ2-1; D is undetermined. V dropped 0 bases and J dropped 12 bases, with 12 bases sitting between them. The CDR3 contains 13 residues. Germline-derived CDR1 and CDR2 are MGHRA and YSYEKL. The CDR3 spells CASSQDPVAWQFF. CDR3 nucleotide sequence: TGCGCCAGCAGCCAAGATCCGGTAGCATGGCAGTTCTTC.

This sequence joins TRBV5-5 and TRBJ1-5; D may be TRBD1 (6 bases). This CDR3 comprises 15 residues. In germline, CDR1 is SGHKS, CDR2 YYEKEE (reference sequence). V lost 4 bases and J lost 0, with 11 bases in between. Here the CDR3 reads CASSQTGTSNQPQHF. For the CDR3, the DNA is TGTGCCAGCAGCCAAACAGGGACTAGCAATCAGCCCCAGCATTTT.

V is TRBV7-8 and J is TRBJ2-5; 11 bases agree with TRBD2. V dropped 1 base and J dropped 4; count of bases not matched to a gene: 2. Germline values: CDR1 SGHVS, CDR2 FQNEAQ. This CDR3 has 15 amino acids. Here the CDR3 reads CASSLGLAGGETQYF. For the CDR3, the DNA is TGTGCCAGCAGCTTAGGGCTAGCGGGAGGAGAGACCCAGTACTTC.

The chain recombines TRBV5-6 with TRBJ2-6; D may match TRBD1 or TRBD2 (5 bases each). The germline gives CDR1 SGHDT, CDR2 YYEEEE. Trimming left V 5 bases short and J 3 bases short, with 15 bases between. The CDR3 covers 16 residues. DNA of the CDR3: TGTGCCAGCAGTTTACAGAGGGGCGATGGGGCCAACGTCCTGACTTTC. This translates into CASSLQRGDGANVLTF.

The chain employs TRBV18 and TRBJ1-1; no definite D call. Trimming took off 2 bases at V and 6 bases at J, with 10 bases between the two ends. Germline V lookup: CDR1 KGHSH, CDR2 LQKENI. This CDR3 region has 13 residues. CDR3 in amino acids: CASSPYSQSEAFF. The CDR3 bases are TGTGCCAGCTCACCATATAGCCAATCTGAAGCTTTCTTT.

V and J are TRBV11-2 and TRBJ1-4; 7 nucleotides agree with TRBD1. The junction had 6 bases not matched to a gene; V was cut back by 3 bases and J by 8 bases. Germline lookup yields CDR1 SGHAT and CDR2 FQNNGV. CDR3 length equals 14 residues. In nucleotides, the CDR3 is TGTGCCAGCAGCTTGGGACAGCTGGGGGAAAAACTGTTTTTT. Translation: CASSLGQLGEKLFF.

The chain combines TRBV27 with TRBJ1-6, with a weak D call TRBD1 (6 bases). The CDR3 covers 14 residues. Trimming took 5 bases from V and 7 from J, leaving 12 bases between them. Germline V gene data show CDR1 as MNHEY and CDR2 as SMNVEV (reference sequence). CDR3: CASSLKGGNSPLHF. The CDR3 coding sequence is TGTGCCAGCAGTCTCAAGGGGGGGAATTCACCCCTCCACTTT.

This clone occurred a few times. The V gene is TRBV4-2, the J gene TRBJ2-1; D is possibly TRBD2 (6 bases). Germline V gene data show CDR1 as LGHNA and CDR2 as YNFKEQ. Trimming stripped 1 base from V and 2 bases from J, with 6 bases between. The CDR3 has 14 amino acids. CDR3 in DNA: TGTGCCAGCAGCCAAGGCGGGGCCTACAATGAGCAGTTCTTC. This encodes CASSQGGAYNEQFF.

CDR3 DNA sequence: TGTGCCAGCAGCTCTAGCGGGGGTTTGGCAGATACGCAGTATTTT. Translated: CASSSSGGLADTQYF. V gene TRBV6-1 combines with J gene TRBJ2-3, with 10 nucleotides matching TRBD2. Losses at the gene ends were 6 bases for V and 4 bases for J; bases not matched to a gene: 7. From germline, CDR1 is MNHNS and CDR2 SASEGT. CDR3 length: 15 amino acids.

This clone was detected once. The chain carries TRBV6-5 and TRBJ2-5; no clear D. The V end lost 4 bases, the J end lost 1 base, and 10 bases lay between the germline ends. The CDR3 is 14 amino acids. Germline V lookup: CDR1 MNHEY, CDR2 SVGAGI. The CDR3 coding sequence is TGTGCCAGCAGTTCGAACCTACGCCAAGAGACCCAGTACTTC. Residues: CASSSNLRQETQYF.